These 25 T cell receptor beta chains were sequenced from one sample in a study of siplizumab effects on memory and regulatory T cells. Repertoires were generated with immunoSEQ multiplex PCR, while TCRdb's copy carries only in-frame clones and drops some. The top ten clones hold over 1.5% of a sample with about 70,000 clones, 88% of them seen once. The sample taken for sequencing was Tregs sorted from blood. These receptors all come from a human donor in good health.

This clone was counted a single time. The rearrangement links TRBV7-8 to TRBJ1-6; D uncertain. With 4 bases removed from V and 7 bases from J, the gap between germline ends came to 14 bases. The CDR3 spans 15 residues. The germline CDR1 and CDR2 sequences are SGHVS and FQNEAQ. CDR3 nucleotide sequence: TGTGCCAGCAGCTATCGAGAAAGGTGGAATTCACCCCTCCACTTT. Residues: CASSYRERWNSPLHF.

The rearrangement links TRBV30 to TRBJ2-7, with D possibly called TRBD1 or TRBD2 (6 bases each). In germline, CDR1 is GTSNPN, CDR2 SVGIG (reference sequence). With 0 bases removed from V and 6 bases from J, the gap between germline ends came to 12 bases. The CDR3 covers 13 residues. CDR3 DNA: TGTGCCTGGAGTGTACGGGGGCTGTCCGAGCAGTACTTC. Protein: CAWSVRGLSEQYF.

The chain uses TRBV7-8 and TRBJ2-7; TRBD1 might be the D (5 bases). Per germline, CDR1 SGHVS and CDR2 FQNEAQ. V was clipped by 4 bases and J by 2 bases, with 6 bases between them. This CDR3 comprises 12 residues. CDR3 protein: CASSSGTYEQYF. Here the CDR3 DNA reads TGTGCCAGCAGCTCAGGGACCTACGAGCAGTACTTC.

The chain couples TRBV4-1 to TRBJ2-5, with a weak D call TRBD2 (6 bases). Germline V gene sequence: CDR1 MGHRA, CDR2 YSYEKL. The V end lost 0 bases, the J end lost 5 bases, and 13 bases lay between the germline ends. The CDR3 covers 15 residues. Here the CDR3 reads CASSQDPGAGETQYF. The DNA of the CDR3 is TGCGCCAGCAGCCAAGATCCGGGAGCCGGGGAGACCCAGTACTTC.

The J gene is TRBJ2-4, the V gene TRBV5-1; a weak D match, TRBD1 (6 bases). CDR1 is SGHRS, CDR2 YFSETQ, per germline. V lost 2 bases to trimming and J lost 6 bases, with 12 bases between them. The CDR3 has 14 residues. The CDR3 sequence is CASSFRGSGNIQYF. CDR3 in DNA: TGCGCCAGCAGCTTCAGGGGTTCTGGAAACATTCAGTACTTC.

J is TRBJ1-5 and V is TRBV21-1. TRBV21-1 is a pseudogene. The CDR3 covers 19 residues. This CDR3 reads CASSKGRGPARDSNQPQHF. The DNA of the CDR3 is TGTGCCAGCAGCAAGGGGAGGGGACCCGCGAGGGATAGCAATCAGCCCCAGCATTTT.

The rearrangement links TRBV7-9 to TRBJ1-4; D gene ambiguous. In germline, CDR1 is SEHNR, CDR2 FQNEAQ (reference sequence). The CDR3 is 11 amino acids. V lost 6 bases to trimming and J lost 8 bases, with 7 bases between them. CDR3 bases: TGTGCCAGCAGTCAGACAGAAAAACTGTTTTTT. It is translated as CASSQTEKLFF.

V and J are TRBV10-2 and TRBJ2-3; D gene unclear. Trimming took 7 bases from V and 7 from J, leaving 15 bases between them. This CDR3 spans 13 amino acids. In germline, CDR1 is WSHSY, CDR2 SAAADI. CDR3 protein: CASTLVEGYTQYF. The DNA for the CDR3 is TGCGCCAGCACCTTGGTCGAAGGTTATACGCAGTATTTT.

This chain links TRBV5-5 with TRBJ2-3; tentatively, D is TRBD2 (7 bases). CDR3 length: 15 amino acids. Germline V lookup: CDR1 SGHKS, CDR2 YYEKEE (reference sequence). Trimming removed 6 bases from V and 5 bases from J, with 19 bases in between. CDR3 amino acids: CASNRGAGRGDTQYF. Written as DNA, the CDR3 is TGTGCCAGCAACCGGGGGGCAGGGCGAGGAGATACGCAGTATTTT. Looking up the rest from reference TRBV5-5 and TRBJ2-3 gives the full variable domain: DAGVTQSPTHLIKTRGQQVTLRCSPISGHKSVSWYQQVLGQGPQFIFQYYEKEERGRGNFPDRFSARQFPNYSSELNVNALLLGDSALYLCASNRGAGRGDTQYFGPGTRLTVL.

This clone has just one count. This sequence joins TRBV5-6 and TRBJ1-1, with D unclear. Between the trimmed V and J ends, which lost 3 bases and 2 bases, there was a span of 2 bases. This CDR3 region has 11 residues. In germline, CDR1 is SGHDT, CDR2 YYEEEE. CDR3 region: CASSSNTEAFF. CDR3 coding DNA: TGTGCCAGCAGCTCTAACACTGAAGCTTTCTTT.

This chain connects TRBV30 to TRBJ1-5; 10 bases align to TRBD1. The V gene's germline CDR1 is GTSNPN and CDR2 SVGIG (reference sequence). CDR3 length: 15 residues. The trim removed 5 bases at V and 7 bases at J, leaving 11 bases unmatched. This CDR3 reads CAWSPGQGRWQPQHF. For the CDR3, the DNA is TGTGCCTGGTCTCCGGGACAGGGGAGGTGGCAGCCCCAGCATTTT.

The gene calls are TRBV27 and TRBJ2-3; D ambiguous. Between the trimmed V and J ends, which lost 5 bases and 1 base, there was a span of 10 bases. The CDR3 length is 14 residues. Germline V gene sequence: CDR1 MNHEY, CDR2 SMNVEV (reference sequence). The CDR3 nucleotides read TGTGCCAGCAGTCTAAGAGACGGCACAGATACGCAGTATTTT. Amino acid sequence: CASSLRDGTDTQYF.

The genes are TRBV10-3 and TRBJ1-2; D may be TRBD1 (5 bases). This CDR3 has 11 amino acids. CDR1 ENHRY and CDR2 SYGVKD come from the germline V gene. The germline V and J ends were trimmed by 11 bases and 4 bases, with 11 bases remaining between them. The CDR3 nucleotides read TGTGCCGCCCAGGGCGGCTATGGCTACACCTTC. It encodes CAAQGGYGYTF.

The genes are TRBV5-5 and TRBJ2-6; D call uncertain. Germline V CDR1 and CDR2: SGHKS, YYEKEE (reference sequence). The length of the CDR3 is 16 residues. Deletions cut 4 bases from V and 1 base from J, with 12 bases between. CDR3 sequence: CASSPWARSGANVLTF. CDR3 in DNA: TGTGCCAGCAGCCCATGGGCGCGATCTGGGGCCAACGTCCTGACTTTC.

This clone was observed once. The chain uses TRBV10-1 and TRBJ2-3; TRBD2 agrees at 9 bases. V lost 3 bases, J lost 1 base, and 5 bases stayed unmatched. CDR1 is WNHNN and CDR2 is SYGVQD in the germline V gene (reference sequence). The length of the CDR3 is 16 residues. CDR3 region: CASSEASGARTDTQYF. In DNA form, the CDR3 reads TGCGCCAGCAGTGAAGCTAGCGGGGCACGCACAGATACGCAGTATTTT.

The chain is built from TRBV7-8 and TRBJ2-5; D may be TRBD1 or TRBD2 (6 bases each). V dropped 1 base and J dropped 5 bases, with 11 bases sitting between them. Germline V gives CDR1 SGHVS, CDR2 FQNEAQ. The CDR3 is made up of 14 amino acids. The CDR3 here is CASSLEGGLETQYF. The DNA of the CDR3 is TGTGCCAGCAGCTTAGAAGGGGGGCTGGAGACCCAGTACTTC.

The rearrangement joins TRBV6-6 to TRBJ2-1; maybe TRBD2 (5 bases). Germline V gene data show CDR1 as MNHNY and CDR2 as SVGAGI (reference sequence). CDR3 size: 15 residues. Trimming took off 0 bases at V and 7 bases at J, with 13 bases between the two ends. The CDR3 reads CASSYSFSVSNEQFF. The CDR3 DNA sequence: TGTGCCAGCAGTTACTCTTTTAGCGTGTCGAATGAGCAGTTCTTC.

The chain recombines TRBV5-8 with TRBJ1-6; tentative D call: TRBD1 (6 bases). The CDR3 has 16 amino acids. Germline lookup yields CDR1 SGHTS and CDR2 YDEGEE. The V and J ends lost 0 bases and 7 bases respectively, with 14 bases between them. The DNA for the CDR3 is TGTGCCAGCAGCTTGGAACAGGGTTGGGCAAATTCACCCCTCCACTTT. It translates to CASSLEQGWANSPLHF.

The chain links TRBV30 to TRBJ1-1; 7 bases are a match to TRBD1. J lost 4 bases, V lost 1 base, and 3 bases had no gene match. CDR1 is GTSNPN, CDR2 SVGIG, per germline (reference sequence). The CDR3 is 13 residues long. CDR3 region: CAWSGQGVTEAFF. The CDR3 DNA follows: TGTGCCTGGAGTGGACAGGGAGTCACTGAAGCTTTCTTT.

This clone has only one observation. The V gene is TRBV5-4, the J gene TRBJ2-7, with 14 bases lining up with TRBD2. Germline assignment: CDR1 SGHNT and CDR2 YYREEE (reference sequence). The CDR3 consists of 16 residues. V lost 4 bases to trimming and J lost 2 bases; unmatched junction nucleotides: 5. CDR3 coding DNA: TGTGCCAGCAGCCGGGGACTAGCGGGAGCAACCTACGAGCAGTACTTC. Translation: CASSRGLAGATYEQYF.

This clone was picked up a small number of times. The rearrangement joins TRBV18 to TRBJ1-1; no clear D. Between the trimmed V and J ends, which lost 5 bases and 5 bases, there was a span of 3 bases. The germline V gene encodes CDR1 KGHSH and CDR2 LQKENI. The CDR3 runs to 10 residues. The CDR3 region is CASSGTEAFF. The CDR3 DNA reads TGTGCCAGCTCAGGGACTGAAGCTTTCTTT.

Written as DNA, the CDR3 is TGTGCCAGCAGCCAAGGGCAGGGAAGTTCCAACTATGGCTACACCTTC. Protein: CASSQGQGSSNYGYTF. V usage is TRBV4-2 and J usage is TRBJ1-2; a weak D match, TRBD1 (5 bases). Trimming took off 1 base at V and 2 bases at J, with 14 bases between the two ends. The CDR3 contains 16 residues. Germline V gives CDR1 LGHNA, CDR2 YNFKEQ.

This chain uses TRBV5-6 with TRBJ2-5; D might be TRBD1 (6 bases). Germline V gene data show CDR1 as SGHDT and CDR2 as YYEEEE. The germline V and J ends were trimmed by 7 bases and 0 bases, with 16 bases remaining between them. The CDR3 length is 15 residues. The CDR3 coding sequence is TGTGCCAGCCTCGGACGGACAGCAAACCAAGAGACCCAGTACTTC. This encodes CASLGRTANQETQYF.

The chain carries TRBV18 and TRBJ2-5, with 9 bases fitting TRBD1. Trimming cost V 6 bases and J 0 bases; bases outside gene matches: 11. This CDR3 spans 17 amino acids. Germline V gives CDR1 KGHSH, CDR2 LQKENI. The CDR3 region is CASSPGTGFSYQETQYF. In nucleotides, the CDR3 is TGTGCCAGCTCTCCCGGGACAGGGTTTTCTTACCAAGAGACCCAGTACTTC.

This clone appeared once. This CDR3 is CASSQDRPTEAFF. CDR3 sequence (DNA): TGTGCCAGCAGCCAAGATCGTCCCACTGAAGCTTTCTTT. The chain couples TRBV14 to TRBJ1-1; D is unclear. Trimming cost V 0 bases and J 4 bases, with 6 bases left between them. The CDR3 runs 13 residues. Germline CDR1 SGHDN, CDR2 FVKESK.